The sequence of this T cell receptor (beta chain) was determined in a study of cytomegalovirus exposure and HLA in healthy donors. The wider study: A prior analysis found fewer than 120 million unique TCR beta sequences from around 180 million T cells. HLA-typed donors were the source of about 85 million unique TCRs, which an early data release held.

In germline, CDR1 is SGHVS, CDR2 FNYEAQ. With 0 bases clipped from V and 2 bases from J, the junction kept 1 base outside the gene matches. The CDR3 spans 15 residues. On this clone itself: The target antigen is unknown. Other DNA sequences of this sample code for an identical CDR3.

Regarding the study as a whole: Later analysis showed most CMV-associated TCR beta chains appearing HLA-restricted.

Regarding donors, all were healthy bone marrow donors. This PCR relied on a set of 60 Vbeta primers and 13 Jbeta primers. Generated by immunoSEQ multiplex PCR, the TCRdb table keeps only in-frame clones and is missing some. The sample has under 250,000 clones; around 86% are singletons. This TCR derives from a woman aged 40 to 50 in good health and CMV-seronegative. The chain has TRBV7-6 and TRBJ2-7, with 10 bases fitting TRBD1. The material sequenced was PBMCs. DNA for the CDR3: TGTGCCAGCAGCTTAGCTGGACAGGGGGCCTACGAGCAGTACTTC. This gives the protein CASSLAGQGAYEQYF.